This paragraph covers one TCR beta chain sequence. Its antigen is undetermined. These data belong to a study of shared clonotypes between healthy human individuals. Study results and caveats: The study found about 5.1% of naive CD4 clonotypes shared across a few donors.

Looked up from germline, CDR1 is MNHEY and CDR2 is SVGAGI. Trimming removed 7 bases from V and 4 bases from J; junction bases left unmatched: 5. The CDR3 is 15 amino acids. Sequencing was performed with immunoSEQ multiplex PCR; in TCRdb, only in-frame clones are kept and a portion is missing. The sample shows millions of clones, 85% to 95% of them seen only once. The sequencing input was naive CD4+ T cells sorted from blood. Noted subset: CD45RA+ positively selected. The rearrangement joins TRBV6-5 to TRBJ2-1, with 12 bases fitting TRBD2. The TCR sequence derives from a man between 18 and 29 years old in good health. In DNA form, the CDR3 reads TGTGCCAGCAAGTCTCTAGCGGGAGGGTACAATGAGCAGTTCTTC. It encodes CASKSLAGGYNEQFF.